The source of this T cell receptor (beta chain) is a study of blood T cell repertoires in COVID-19. For the study at large: PBMCs, B-cell-depleted T cells, or T cells provided the cDNA or gDNA that made up the material.

This clone has just one count. In assigning cohorts, the study relied on participant-reported clinical history. Recovered status in Cohort 3 required two negative PCRs, clearance, or symptom resolution. The repertoire was sequenced with immunoSEQ multiplex PCR; TCRdb's copy has only in-frame clones and lacks some. The sample consists of over 200,000 clones, under 90% of them appearing once. The sample comprised PBMCs or T cells enriched from blood (not recorded which). This clonotype was obtained from a man younger than 35 who had recovered from COVID-19.

The DNA of the CDR3 is TGTGCCAGCAGCCACAGGGCTTGGGACACTGAAGCTTTCTTT. Amino acids: CASSHRAWDTEAFF. The chain carries TRBV3-1 (or the pseudogene TRBV3-2) and TRBJ1-1; D is possibly TRBD1 (5 bases). This CDR3 is built from 14 residues. Germline V gives CDR1 LGHDT, CDR2 YNNKEL (reference sequence). With 3 bases removed from V and 3 bases from J, the gap between germline ends came to 11 bases.